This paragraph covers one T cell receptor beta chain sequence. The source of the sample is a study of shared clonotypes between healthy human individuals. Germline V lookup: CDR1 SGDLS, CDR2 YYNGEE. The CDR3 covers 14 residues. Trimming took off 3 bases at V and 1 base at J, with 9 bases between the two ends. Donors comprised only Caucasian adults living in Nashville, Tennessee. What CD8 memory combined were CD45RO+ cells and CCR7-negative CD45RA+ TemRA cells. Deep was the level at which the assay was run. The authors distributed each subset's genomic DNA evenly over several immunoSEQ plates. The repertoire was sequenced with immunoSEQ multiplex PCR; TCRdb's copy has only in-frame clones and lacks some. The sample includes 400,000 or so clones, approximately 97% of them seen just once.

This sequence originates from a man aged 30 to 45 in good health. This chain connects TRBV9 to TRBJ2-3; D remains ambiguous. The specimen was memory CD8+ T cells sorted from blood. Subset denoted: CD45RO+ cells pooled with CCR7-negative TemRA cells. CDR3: CASSGPGGTDTQYF. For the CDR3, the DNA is TGTGCCAGCAGCGGGCCTGGGGGCACAGATACGCAGTATTTT.